These T cell receptor beta chains were read from a single sample in a study of CD8 T cells in Susac syndrome. TCRdb redid the calling of the immunoSEQ multiplex PCR reads with MiXCR, one entry per CDR3 protein. The sample consists of 210,000 or so distinct CDR3 sequences, roughly 93% of them appearing once. Sequenced input: CD4+ T cells from PBMCs. The receptors here all came from a human donor with Susac syndrome. CDR3s include the opening cysteine and the closing phenylalanine or tryptophan. The D gene is left open where the match is weak. Not every row has a clone size; where given, it reads once, few, many or a size class.

clone size: .
V gene: TRBV2
J gene: TRBJ2-7
D gene: TRBD2
CDR3 protein: CASKEGGGTYEQYF
CDR3 DNA: TGTGCCAGCAAGGAAGGCGGGGGGACCTACGAGCAGTACTTC

clone size: .
V gene: TRBV30
J gene: TRBJ1-3
D gene: .
CDR3 protein: CAWTPPGNTIYF
CDR3 DNA: TGTGCCTGGACTCCCCCTGGAAACACCATATATTTT

clone size: .
V gene: TRBV12-3/TRBV12-4
J gene: TRBJ1-1
D gene: TRBD1
CDR3 protein: CASSHTDREVTEAFF
CDR3 DNA: TGTGCCAGCAGTCACACCGACAGGGAGGTCACTGAAGCTTTCTTT

clone size: .
V gene: TRBV5-1
J gene: TRBJ2-3
D gene: .
CDR3 protein: CASSLGVIDTQYF
CDR3 DNA: TGCGCCAGCAGCTTAGGAGTTATAGATACGCAGTATTTT

clone size: .
V gene: TRBV6-5
J gene: TRBJ2-6
D gene: .
CDR3 protein: CASSYRQAIISGANVLTF
CDR3 DNA: TGTGCCAGCAGTTACAGGCAGGCCATCATCTCTGGGGCCAACGTCCTGACTTTC

clone size: .
V gene: TRBV20-1
J gene: TRBJ1-2
D gene: .
CDR3 protein: CSASDSNYGYTF
CDR3 DNA: TGCAGTGCTTCGGACAGTAACTATGGCTACACCTTC

clone size: .
V gene: TRBV3-1
J gene: TRBJ1-2
D gene: TRBD1
CDR3 protein: CASSHRTGVVRGYTF
CDR3 DNA: TGTGCCAGCAGCCATCGGACAGGGGTTGTTCGCGGCTACACCTTC

clone size: .
V gene: TRBV28
J gene: TRBJ2-3
D gene: TRBD2
CDR3 protein: CASSTSGTSTDTQYF
CDR3 DNA: TGTGCCAGCAGTACTAGCGGCACTAGCACAGATACGCAGTATTTT

clone size: .
V gene: TRBV7-2
J gene: TRBJ1-1
D gene: TRBD1
CDR3 protein: CASSSQGQGGTEAFF
CDR3 DNA: TGTGCCAGCAGCTCTCAGGGACAGGGTGGGACTGAAGCTTTCTTT

clone size: .
V gene: TRBV7-9
J gene: TRBJ2-5
D gene: .
CDR3 protein: CASSVPPVQETQYF
CDR3 DNA: TGTGCCAGCAGCGTTCCCCCCGTTCAAGAGACCCAGTACTTC

clone size: .
V gene: TRBV29-1
J gene: TRBJ2-3
D gene: .
CDR3 protein: CSVEVGPRDTQYF
CDR3 DNA: TGCAGCGTTGAGGTGGGACCTCGAGATACGCAGTATTTT

clone size: .
V gene: TRBV5-1
J gene: TRBJ2-7
D gene: TRBD2
CDR3 protein: CASSSSSGGTRDEQYF
CDR3 DNA: TGCGCCAGCAGCTCGTCTAGCGGGGGAACGCGGGACGAGCAGTACTTC

clone size: .
V gene: TRBV19
J gene: TRBJ1-1
D gene: TRBD1
CDR3 protein: CASSTPSRGRGNTEAFF
CDR3 DNA: TGTGCCAGTAGTACCCCATCCAGGGGGCGAGGGAACACTGAAGCTTTCTTT

clone size: .
V gene: TRBV20-1
J gene: TRBJ1-6
D gene: .
CDR3 protein: CSAGLDRNSPLHF
CDR3 DNA: TGCAGTGCTGGACTGGACAGAAATTCACCCCTCCACTTT

clone size: few
V gene: TRBV7-9
J gene: TRBJ2-3
D gene: .
CDR3 protein: CASGGTTGTDTQYF
CDR3 DNA: TGTGCCAGCGGGGGGACGACTGGCACAGATACGCAGTATTTT

clone size: .
V gene: TRBV10-2
J gene: TRBJ2-7
D gene: .
CDR3 protein: CASSNSASYEQYF
CDR3 DNA: TGCGCCAGCTCTAATAGCGCCTCCTACGAGCAGTACTTC

clone size: .
V gene: TRBV20-1
J gene: TRBJ1-2
D gene: .
CDR3 protein: CSATREAYGYTF
CDR3 DNA: TGCAGTGCGACGAGGGAGGCTTATGGCTACACCTTC

clone size: .
V gene: TRBV9
J gene: TRBJ2-1
D gene: .
CDR3 protein: CASSARDYNEQFF
CDR3 DNA: TGTGCCAGCAGCGCCCGGGACTACAATGAGCAGTTCTTC

clone size: .
V gene: TRBV6-5
J gene: TRBJ2-3
D gene: TRBD2
CDR3 protein: CASSYSPGLAGGADTQYF
CDR3 DNA: TGTGCCAGCAGTTACTCACCGGGACTAGCGGGGGGGGCAGATACGCAGTATTTT

clone size: .
V gene: TRBV27
J gene: TRBJ1-1
D gene: .
CDR3 protein: CASSLITSTEAFF
CDR3 DNA: TGTGCCAGCAGTTTAATAACGAGCACTGAAGCTTTCTTT

clone size: .
V gene: TRBV19
J gene: TRBJ1-5
D gene: .
CDR3 protein: CASRYTENQPQHF
CDR3 DNA: TGTGCCAGTAGATATACGGAGAATCAGCCCCAGCATTTT

clone size: .
V gene: TRBV5-1
J gene: TRBJ1-5
D gene: .
CDR3 protein: CASSLGTDTYGQPQHF
CDR3 DNA: TGCGCCAGCAGCTTGGGGACGGACACGTATGGTCAGCCCCAGCATTTT

clone size: .
V gene: TRBV28
J gene: TRBJ2-5
D gene: .
CDR3 protein: CASSALSGAETQYF
CDR3 DNA: TGTGCCAGCAGTGCCCTTAGCGGTGCAGAGACCCAGTACTTC

clone size: .
V gene: TRBV9
J gene: TRBJ1-3
D gene: TRBD1
CDR3 protein: CASSATGQGSSGNTIYF
CDR3 DNA: TGTGCCAGCAGCGCAACGGGACAGGGAAGCTCCGGAAACACCATATATTTT

clone size: .
V gene: TRBV24-1
J gene: TRBJ2-7
D gene: .
CDR3 protein: CATSDMSRGHYEQYF
CDR3 DNA: TGTGCCACCAGTGATATGAGCCGGGGTCACTACGAGCAGTACTTC

clone size: .
V gene: TRBV7-8
J gene: TRBJ1-1
D gene: .
CDR3 protein: CASSLALGRVTEAFF
CDR3 DNA: TGTGCCAGCAGCTTAGCGCTGGGGAGAGTCACTGAAGCTTTCTTT